This is a list of T cell receptor beta chains from one sample in a study of T cell responses to AZD1222 COVID-19 vaccine. Method: immunoSEQ multiplex PCR; TCRdb's copy keeps in-frame clones and lacks some. The table has about 84,000 clones, 70% to 90% seen once. The sample in question was peripheral blood, obtained 28 days after the second AZD1222 dose. The receptors were gathered from an adult who received the AZD1222 COVID-19 vaccine. Each CDR3 is given with its conserved first and last residue. A D gene is named only where the DNA matches it firmly. Some rows have no size entry. The others give once, few or many, or a class for an expanded clone.

length: 13
size: .
D: .
V: TRBV15
J: TRBJ1-2
DNA: TGTGCCACCAGGCCGGGGGGTAACTATGGCTACACCTTC
CDR3: CATRPGGNYGYTF

length: 15
size: .
D: TRBD2
V: TRBV4-3
J: TRBJ2-7
DNA: TGCGCCAGCAGCCATGGGACTAGCGGGGGCCACGAGCAGTACTTC
CDR3: CASSHGTSGGHEQYF

length: 14
size: .
D: .
V: TRBV6-5
J: TRBJ1-5
DNA: TGTGCCAGCAGTCTGACGGGCCGCAATCAGCCCCAGCATTTT
CDR3: CASSLTGRNQPQHF

length: 16
size: few
D: .
V: TRBV28
J: TRBJ1-5
DNA: TGTGCCAGCAGTTCCCGTGGGGCAGGCAGCAATCAGCCCCAGCATTTT
CDR3: CASSSRGAGSNQPQHF

length: 11
size: .
D: .
V: TRBV3-1/TRBV3-2
J: TRBJ2-1
DNA: TGTGCCAGCAGCCAAGGGGGGGAGCAGTTCTTC
CDR3: CASSQGGEQFF

length: 16
size: .
D: TRBD1
V: TRBV7-9
J: TRBJ1-1
DNA: TGTGCCAGCAGCTCCGGACAGGGGGCTAAGAACACTGAAGCTTTCTTT
CDR3: CASSSGQGAKNTEAFF

length: 12
size: .
D: .
V: TRBV2
J: TRBJ1-5
DNA: TGTGCCAGCGAGAGCAGCAATCAGCCCCAGCATTTT
CDR3: CASESSNQPQHF

length: 13
size: .
D: .
V: TRBV12-3/TRBV12-4
J: TRBJ1-2
DNA: TGTGCCAGCAGTTCTACAGGGTCGGGTGGCTACACCTTC
CDR3: CASSSTGSGGYTF

length: 16
size: .
D: .
V: TRBV7-7
J: TRBJ2-2
DNA: TGTGCTAGCAGCTCCCGCCGGGGAACGGACACCGGGGAGCTGTTTTTT
CDR3: CASSSRRGTDTGELFF

length: 12
size: .
D: .
V: TRBV30
J: TRBJ2-5
DNA: TGTGCCTGGAGTGAGACGGGGGAGACCCAGTACTTC
CDR3: CAWSETGETQYF

length: 13
size: .
D: .
V: TRBV5-1
J: TRBJ2-7
DNA: TGCGCCAGCAGCTTGGCCCAGCGCTACGAGCAGTACTTC
CDR3: CASSLAQRYEQYF

length: 13
size: .
D: TRBD1
V: TRBV7-3
J: TRBJ1-1
DNA: TGTGCCAGCAGCACACAGGGGGCTACTGAAGCTTTCTTT
CDR3: CASSTQGATEAFF

length: 13
size: .
D: .
V: TRBV19
J: TRBJ1-4
DNA: TGTGCCAGTAGCCCTGCCACAAATGAAAAACTGTTTTTT
CDR3: CASSPATNEKLFF

length: 15
size: .
D: .
V: TRBV2
J: TRBJ1-5
DNA: TGTGCCAGCAGGGATTTGGGGGGCGGCAATCAGCCCCAGCATTTT
CDR3: CASRDLGGGNQPQHF

length: 15
size: .
D: .
V: TRBV6-5
J: TRBJ1-6
DNA: TGTGCCAGCAGTCCCTTCGGACGGAGGCGTTCACCCCTCCACTTT
CDR3: CASSPFGRRRSPLHF

length: 16
size: .
D: TRBD1
V: TRBV7-9
J: TRBJ1-2
DNA: TGTGCCAGCAGCTCGGGACAGGGGGCGCAAAACTATGGCTACACCTTC
CDR3: CASSSGQGAQNYGYTF

length: 16
size: .
D: TRBD2
V: TRBV9
J: TRBJ2-3
DNA: TGTGCCAGCAGCGGTAAAGCGGGGGGGTACACAGATACGCAGTATTTT
CDR3: CASSGKAGGYTDTQYF

length: 15
size: .
D: TRBD1
V: TRBV3-1/TRBV3-2
J: TRBJ1-3
DNA: TGTGCCAGCAGCTTACGAGACAGGGCTGGAAACACCATATATTTT
CDR3: CASSLRDRAGNTIYF

length: 13
size: .
D: .
V: TRBV18
J: TRBJ1-5
DNA: TGTGCCAGCTCACTGGATAGCAATCAGCCCCAGCATTTT
CDR3: CASSLDSNQPQHF

length: 11
size: .
D: .
V: TRBV6-2/TRBV6-3
J: TRBJ2-5
DNA: TGTGCCAGCAGTACCTCGGGGACCCAGTACTTC
CDR3: CASSTSGTQYF

length: 14
size: .
D: .
V: TRBV7-9
J: TRBJ2-1
DNA: TGTGCCAGCAGCTTCGGGACCCCTGAAGTTGAGCAGTTCTTC
CDR3: CASSFGTPEVEQFF

length: 15
size: .
D: .
V: TRBV4-1
J: TRBJ2-7
DNA: TGCGCCAGCAGCCCCCCAGGGATGTTTAGTTACGAGCAGTACTTC
CDR3: CASSPPGMFSYEQYF

length: 15
size: .
D: TRBD2
V: TRBV2
J: TRBJ2-7
DNA: TGTGCCAGCAGTGCTGGGACTAGGGGGACCTACGAGCAGTACTTC
CDR3: CASSAGTRGTYEQYF

length: 14
size: .
D: TRBD1
V: TRBV2
J: TRBJ1-1
DNA: TGTGCCAGCAGGCTACAGGGGCAGAACACTGAAGCTTTCTTT
CDR3: CASRLQGQNTEAFF

length: 16
size: .
D: .
V: TRBV2
J: TRBJ2-7
DNA: TGTGCCAGCAGTGACTGGGCCGACAGGCGCTCCTACGAGCAGTACTTC
CDR3: CASSDWADRRSYEQYF

length: 16
size: .
D: .
V: TRBV2
J: TRBJ2-2
DNA: TGTGCCAGCACCGGGACCGGCTCTATCATAACCGGGGAGCTGTTTTTT
CDR3: CASTGTGSIITGELFF

length: 13
size: .
D: .
V: TRBV6-2/TRBV6-3
J: TRBJ1-5
DNA: TGTGCCAGCAGTCCAGGGGACCGTCAGCCCCAGCATTTT
CDR3: CASSPGDRQPQHF

length: 20
size: once
D: TRBD2
V: TRBV7-3
J: TRBJ2-2
DNA: TGTGCCAGCAGCTTAACTCCTGTGCTCAGCGGGGGACCGAACACCGGGGAGCTGTTTTTT
CDR3: CASSLTPVLSGGPNTGELFF

length: 15
size: .
D: TRBD2
V: TRBV15
J: TRBJ2-7
DNA: TGTGCCACCAGCAGTAGTAGCGGGGAGTTCTACGAGCAGTACTTC
CDR3: CATSSSSGEFYEQYF

length: 12
size: .
D: TRBD1
V: TRBV10-3
J: TRBJ1-6
DNA: TGTGCCTCCCAGGGGACAGATTCACCCCTCCACTTT
CDR3: CASQGTDSPLHF

length: 15
size: .
D: TRBD2
V: TRBV4-2
J: TRBJ2-1
DNA: TGTGCCAGCAGCCAAGAGCGACTAGCGGGGGGGCCTGAATTCTTC
CDR3: CASSQERLAGGPEFF

length: 15
size: .
D: TRBD1
V: TRBV2
J: TRBJ2-1
DNA: TGTGCCAGCAGTCTCGGACAGGGCTCCTACAATGAGCAGTTCTTC
CDR3: CASSLGQGSYNEQFF

length: 16
size: .
D: TRBD2
V: TRBV11-1
J: TRBJ2-2
DNA: TGTGCCAGCAGCTTAAGAGCGGGGGGGCTCTCCGGGGAGCTGTTTTTT
CDR3: CASSLRAGGLSGELFF

length: 15
size: .
D: .
V: TRBV2
J: TRBJ2-1
DNA: TGTGCCAGCAGCCAGGGACCCCGGGGTTACAATGAGCAGTTCTTC
CDR3: CASSQGPRGYNEQFF

length: 15
size: few
D: TRBD1
V: TRBV18
J: TRBJ1-6
DNA: TGTGCCAGCTCCCTATCGACAGGGATTAATTCACCCCTCCACTTT
CDR3: CASSLSTGINSPLHF

length: 15
size: .
D: .
V: TRBV4-1
J: TRBJ1-4
DNA: TGCGCCAGCAGCCAAGGGGGCTTTCTTAATGAAAAACTGTTTTTT
CDR3: CASSQGGFLNEKLFF

length: 14
size: .
D: .
V: TRBV6-5
J: TRBJ2-2
DNA: TGTGCCAGCAGGCAATCTCCGAACACCGGGGAGCTGTTTTTT
CDR3: CASRQSPNTGELFF

length: 13
size: .
D: .
V: TRBV5-8
J: TRBJ1-1
DNA: TGTGCCAGCAGCCCGGACAGACACACTGAAGCTTTCTTT
CDR3: CASSPDRHTEAFF

length: 17
size: .
D: TRBD1
V: TRBV5-4
J: TRBJ1-2
DNA: TGTGCCAGCAGCTTGGACGGGCAGGGGGCCTATAACTATGGCTACACCTTC
CDR3: CASSLDGQGAYNYGYTF

length: 15
size: .
D: .
V: TRBV7-7
J: TRBJ2-3
DNA: TGTGCTAGCAGCCCCGGGTGGGGGGACGCAGATACGCAGTATTTT
CDR3: CASSPGWGDADTQYF

length: 15
size: .
D: .
V: TRBV12-5
J: TRBJ2-5
DNA: TGTGCTAGTGGTTTGCCCGGGCCCGGGGGAGAGACCCAGTACTTC
CDR3: CASGLPGPGGETQYF

length: 12
size: .
D: .
V: TRBV10-3
J: TRBJ1-2
DNA: TGTGCCCAAAGTGGAGGACAAGGCGGCTACACCTTC
CDR3: CAQSGGQGGYTF

length: 15
size: .
D: TRBD1
V: TRBV11-2
J: TRBJ2-7
DNA: TGTGCCAGCAGCTCGCTAGGGACAGGGGCCTACGAGCAGTACTTC
CDR3: CASSSLGTGAYEQYF

length: 13
size: once
D: .
V: TRBV7-2
J: TRBJ2-1
DNA: TGTGCCAGCAGCTTAGATACCTACAATGAGCAGTTCTTC
CDR3: CASSLDTYNEQFF

length: 17
size: .
D: TRBD1
V: TRBV2
J: TRBJ1-5
DNA: TGTGCCAGCAGTCCCTCCACCGGGACAGGGGACAATCAGCCCCAGCATTTT
CDR3: CASSPSTGTGDNQPQHF

length: 16
size: .
D: TRBD1
V: TRBV28
J: TRBJ1-1
DNA: TGTGCCAGCCTAGGGTCCGGGACAGCATTGAACACTGAAGCTTTCTTT
CDR3: CASLGSGTALNTEAFF

length: 16
size: .
D: .
V: TRBV5-8
J: TRBJ2-6
DNA: TGTGCCAGCAGCTCGGGACGGTTCTCTGGGGCCAACGTCCTGACTTTC
CDR3: CASSSGRFSGANVLTF